A selection of T cell receptor beta chains follows, all from one sample in a study of Graves' ophthalmopathy and Graves' hyperthyroidism. Via MiXCR, TCRdb re-called the multiplex PCR reads, giving one row per CDR3 protein. The sample consists of 200,000 to 300,000 distinct CDR3 sequences, 45% of them appearing once. Sequencing was done on a sample of peripheral blood. The receptors originated from an adult man with Graves' ophthalmopathy. The CDR3 runs from the conserved cysteine through the conserved F or W. D genes are given only for firm matches. Part of the rows lack a size; the others show once, few, many or a class for expanded clones.

abundance	j_gene	d_gene	v_gene	CDR3aa	CDR3nt
NA	TRBJ2-1	NA	TRBV9	CASSLQGERNEQFF	TGTGCCAGCAGCTTACAGGGAGAGAGGAATGAGCAGTTCTTC
NA	TRBJ1-4	NA	TRBV7-2	CASSLILNEKLFF	TGTGCCAGCAGCTTAATTCTCAATGAAAAACTGTTTTTT
NA	TRBJ1-1	NA	TRBV5-6	CASSLFRTVNTEAFF	TGTGCCAGCAGCTTGTTCAGGACAGTGAACACTGAAGCTTTCTTT
NA	TRBJ2-7	NA	TRBV10-1	CASSESLGQGYEQYF	TGCGCCAGCAGTGAGTCGTTAGGGCAGGGGTACGAGCAGTACTTC
many	TRBJ1-6	NA	TRBV7-2	CASSSSGAFYNSPLHF	TGTGCCAGCAGCTCCTCCGGGGCCTTCTATAATTCACCCCTCCACTTT
few	TRBJ2-7	TRBD1	TRBV15	CATSRPKTGLMDEQYF	TGTGCCACCAGCAGACCCAAGACAGGGTTGATGGACGAGCAGTACTTC
few	TRBJ1-2	NA	TRBV11-2	CASSRDRSLGYTF	TGTGCCAGCAGTCGAGACAGGTCCCTTGGCTACACCTTC
NA	TRBJ1-5	NA	TRBV7-2	CASSFGPGQPQHF	TGTGCCAGCAGCTTCGGTCCGGGGCAGCCCCAGCATTTT
few	TRBJ2-5	TRBD1	TRBV2	CASTGVEKETQYF	TGTGCCAGTACAGGGGTCGAAAAAGAGACCCAGTACTTC
NA	TRBJ2-7	TRBD2	TRBV6-4	CASSDSWTSGKSSYEQYF	TGTGCCAGCAGTGACTCTTGGACTAGCGGGAAAAGCTCCTACGAGCAGTACTTC
NA	TRBJ2-7	TRBD2	TRBV20-1	CSARERLAGFYEQYF	TGCAGTGCTAGAGAACGGCTAGCGGGGTTCTACGAGCAGTACTTC
NA	TRBJ1-1	TRBD1	TRBV29-1	CAWRQGMNTEAFF	TGTGCCTGGAGACAGGGAATGAACACTGAAGCTTTCTTT
NA	TRBJ2-7	NA	TRBV19	CATTGQGGRYEQYF	TGTGCCACCACAGGTCAGGGAGGTCGCTACGAGCAGTACTTC
many	TRBJ1-2	NA	TRBV29-1	CSVPTNWEGYTF	TGCAGCGTTCCCACAAATTGGGAAGGCTACACCTTC
NA	TRBJ1-1	NA	TRBV9	CASSVLDDTEAFF	TGTGCCAGCAGCGTTCTCGACGACACTGAAGCTTTCTTT
NA	TRBJ1-5	TRBD1	TRBV2	CASGDSSGQPQHF	TGTGCCAGCGGGGACAGTAGTGGTCAGCCCCAGCATTTT
NA	TRBJ2-3	NA	TRBV7-2	CASSPRPSDTQYF	TGTGCCAGCAGCCCCCGACCCTCGGATACGCAGTATTTT
few	TRBJ2-7	NA	TRBV25-1	CASSGPFRGGDEQYF	TGTGCCAGCAGTGGTCCCTTCAGGGGGGGCGACGAGCAGTACTTC
few	TRBJ2-5	TRBD1	TRBV20-1	CSARPPGQPQETQYF	TGCAGTGCTAGACCCCCGGGACAGCCGCAAGAGACCCAGTACTTC
few	TRBJ1-4	NA	TRBV11-1	CASSLSPGELLAF	TGTGCCAGCAGCTTAAGCCCCGGAGAACTCCTCGCTTTT
NA	TRBJ2-2	NA	TRBV7-2	CASSLEGANTGELFF	TGTGCCAGCAGCTTAGAAGGGGCGAACACCGGGGAGCTGTTTTTT
NA	TRBJ2-7	NA	TRBV11-2	CASSLEGATYEQYF	TGTGCCAGCAGCTTAGAGGGGGCAACCTACGAGCAGTACTTC
few	TRBJ1-6	TRBD1	TRBV7-6	CASSRGGGVADSPLHF	TGTGCCAGCAGTCGGGGAGGGGGCGTTGCGGATTCACCCCTCCACTTT
few	TRBJ1-5	TRBD1	TRBV2	CASSEMEGAPDQPQHF	TGTGCCAGCAGTGAAATGGAGGGGGCGCCCGATCAGCCCCAGCATTTT
NA	TRBJ2-5	NA	TRBV10-2	CASSDQVWQETQYF	TGCGCCAGCAGTGATCAGGTCTGGCAAGAGACCCAGTACTTC
NA	TRBJ1-2	TRBD1	TRBV5-1	CASNGGQGAIF	TGCGCCAGCAACGGAGGACAGGGGGCGATTTTC
few	TRBJ2-5	NA	TRBV14	CASSHDQETQYF	TGTGCCAGCAGCCATGACCAAGAGACCCAGTACTTC
NA	TRBJ2-7	NA	TRBV20-1	CSGNNGGVNEQYF	TGCAGTGGAAATAATGGGGGCGTCAACGAGCAGTACTTC
NA	TRBJ1-1	NA	TRBV2	CASITRAEAFF	TGTGCCAGCATCACCAGGGCTGAAGCTTTCTTT
many	TRBJ1-5	NA	TRBV25-1	CASRGRGVNQPQHF	TGTGCCAGCCGCGGCAGGGGTGTCAATCAGCCCCAGCATTTT
NA	TRBJ2-7	TRBD2	TRBV7-2	CASSLGLARYEQYF	TGTGCCAGCAGCTTAGGACTAGCCCGCTACGAGCAGTACTTC
NA	TRBJ2-2	NA	TRBV24-1	CATSTGLSGELFF	TGTGCCACCAGTACAGGGCTCTCCGGGGAGCTGTTTTTT
few	TRBJ2-2	NA	TRBV18	CASSRYTGELFF	TGTGCCAGCTCACGTTACACCGGGGAGCTGTTTTTT
NA	TRBJ1-4	NA	TRBV2	CASFATNEKLFF	TGTGCCAGCTTTGCAACTAATGAAAAACTGTTTTTT
once	TRBJ1-2	NA	TRBV5-1	CASSSEGGSRQTNYGYTF	TGCGCCAGCAGCTCGGAAGGGGGTAGTCGGCAGACGAACTATGGCTACACCTTC
NA	TRBJ1-1	NA	TRBV9	CASSVDQGSTEAFF	TGTGCCAGCAGCGTAGACCAGGGGAGCACTGAAGCTTTCTTT
NA	TRBJ2-7	TRBD1	TRBV10-3	CASRPRTGNEQYF	TGTGCCAGCAGGCCGAGGACAGGGAACGAGCAGTACTTC
NA	TRBJ1-5	NA	TRBV7-2	CASSLGFGHPIYSNQPQHF	TGTGCCAGCAGCTTAGGCTTTGGGCACCCGATTTATAGCAATCAGCCCCAGCATTTT
few	TRBJ2-5	NA	TRBV7-3	CASSLMGARGKETQYF	TGTGCCAGCAGCTTAATGGGTGCGCGGGGAAAAGAGACCCAGTACTTC
NA	TRBJ1-1	NA	TRBV12-3/TRBV12-4	CASTPEGRGEAFF	TGTGCCAGCACTCCGGAGGGGAGGGGTGAAGCTTTCTTT
once	TRBJ2-7	TRBD1	TRBV6-6	CASSQQGSEQYF	TGTGCCAGCAGTCAACAGGGGAGCGAGCAGTACTTC
NA	TRBJ1-2	TRBD1	TRBV25-1	CASSRTGTGGSIGAGYTF	TGTGCCAGCAGCCGAACCGGGACAGGGGGAAGCATAGGAGCCGGCTACACCTTC